This record looks at one T cell receptor (beta chain) sequence and its context. Its recognized antigen is unknown. Base qualities are not provided; no much larger clone lies one nucleotide away. The receptor library was made with the immunoSEQ multiplex PCR assay. TCRdb's version of the immuneACCESS table is confined to in-frame rearrangements and falls short of the full clone set. An unresolved V gene accounts for under half of the shortfall where checked; the remainder is of unknown origin. The sample includes fewer than 90,000 clones, with around 94% observed a single time. The ten largest make up about 6.2% of the sample. The data originate from a study of control samples from healthy donors and cancer patients (dated by TCRdb to 2020 to 2021). The germline V gene encodes CDR1 SGHTA and CDR2 FQGTGA. The junction shows trimming of 5 bases on V and 0 bases on J, plus 13 bases between the germline ends. The CDR3 covers 16 residues, taking in both the cysteine and the phenylalanine. Just the 48-base CDR3 DNA is kept, in frame starting at base 1.

The chain uses TRBV7-3 and TRBJ2-2; too little of a D gene remains to name it. The sequenced sample was blood. The TCR comes from a middle-aged woman in good health. The CDR3 region: CASSTVPLSNTGELFF. The bases read TGTGCCAGCAGCACCGTTCCCCTATCGAACACCGGGGAGCTGTTTTTT.